These 18 T cell receptor beta chains were all obtained from the same sample, sequenced in a study of blood T cell repertoires in COVID-19. TCRdb's table, derived via immunoSEQ multiplex PCR, lists solely in-frame clones and lacks some. Of hundreds of thousands of clones listed, 70% to 90% are singletons. Sequenced sample: peripheral blood. These receptors were taken from a woman aged 50 to 65 with acute or convalescent COVID-19.

The chain combines TRBV6-5 with TRBJ1-6; D perhaps matches TRBD1 (5 bases). The CDR3 contains 14 residues. Looked up from germline, CDR1 is MNHEY and CDR2 is SVGAGI. V was clipped by 6 bases and J by 8 bases, with 14 bases between them. CDR3 bases: TGTGCCAGCAGCCGAGCCAGGGTGGATTCACCCCTCCACTTT. As protein: CASSRARVDSPLHF.

The CDR3 loop reads CASSMTENTEAFF. DNA for the CDR3: TGTGCCAGTAGTATGACAGAGAACACTGAAGCTTTCTTT. This chain uses TRBV19 with TRBJ1-1, with D possibly matching TRBD1 (5 bases). This CDR3 contains 13 residues. Germline CDR1 reads LNHDA; CDR2 reads SQIVND (reference sequence). Trimming cost V 3 bases and J 1 base, with 6 bases left between them.

This sequence joins TRBV6-6 and TRBJ1-4, with D maybe TRBD1 (5 bases). V lost 7 bases to trimming and J lost 5 bases, with 14 bases between them. Germline V gene data show CDR1 as MNHNY and CDR2 as SVGAGI (reference sequence). The length of the CDR3 is 14 residues. The CDR3: CASKRGSQNEKLFF. The CDR3 DNA reads TGTGCCAGCAAGCGGGGCAGCCAGAATGAAAAACTGTTTTTT.

The chain recombines TRBV18 with TRBJ1-1; possible D gene TRBD1, 5 bases. V lost 3 bases, J lost 9 bases, and 14 bases lay in between. Germline-derived CDR1 and CDR2 are KGHSH and LQKENI. There are 13 residues in the CDR3. In nucleotides, the CDR3 is TGTGCCAGCTCACCCCTCGGGGGTAGGAAAGCTTTCTTT. Protein sequence: CASSPLGGRKAFF.

The rearrangement uses TRBV19 and TRBJ1-1; TRBD1 might be the D (6 bases). From germline, CDR1 is LNHDA and CDR2 SQIVND (reference sequence). Trimming shortened V by 7 bases and J by 8 bases, and 14 bases separated the two germline ends. The CDR3 has 12 residues. CDR3 bases: TGTGCCAGTACCACAGGGTGGAGAGAAGCTTTCTTT. It translates to CASTTGWREAFF. The complete variable domain, with remaining parts taken from reference TRBV19 and TRBJ1-1, reads DGGITQSPKYLFRKEGQNVTLSCEQNLNHDAMYWYRQDPGQGLRLIYYSQIVNDFQKGDIAEGYSVSREKKESFPLTVTSAQKNPTAFYLCASTTGWREAFFGQGTRLTVV.

The CDR3 sequence is CASSLLETQYF. In DNA, the CDR3 is TGTGCCAGCAGCCTCCTAGAGACCCAGTACTTC. The chain links TRBV12-3 or TRBV12-4 to TRBJ2-5; D is unresolved. CDR3 size: 11 residues. V was pared by 6 bases and J by 4 bases, with 6 bases between.

V gene TRBV5-1 combines with J gene TRBJ2-2, with 8 bases fitting TRBD1. Germline V gene sequence: CDR1 SGHRS, CDR2 YFSETQ. V lost 9 bases to trimming and J lost 3 bases; unmatched junction nucleotides: 4. The CDR3 has 13 residues. CDR3 sequence (DNA): TGCGCCACCCAGGGGGCGTACACCGGGGAGCTGTTTTTT. It yields the protein CATQGAYTGELFF.

This clone was seen only once. V and J are TRBV19 and TRBJ1-1; D ambiguous. This CDR3 contains 16 residues. Germline CDR1 LNHDA, CDR2 SQIVND (reference sequence). Between the trimmed V and J ends, which lost 0 bases and 1 base, there was a span of 12 bases. The CDR3 sequence: CASSIERLVRNTEAFF. The CDR3 DNA reads as TGTGCCAGTAGTATAGAGCGTCTGGTAAGGAACACTGAAGCTTTCTTT.

This chain joins TRBV12-3 or TRBV12-4 and TRBJ1-2; TRBD1 is a possible D gene (6 bases). The CDR3 is 12 residues long. V dropped 5 bases and J dropped 7 bases, with 11 bases sitting between them. CDR3 in DNA: TGTGCCAGCAGTCCCTGGGACACTGGCTACACCTTC. It encodes CASSPWDTGYTF.

V and J are TRBV5-1 and TRBJ1-1, with D maybe TRBD1 (6 bases). The CDR3 extends over 13 amino acids. The germline V gene has CDR1 SGHRS and CDR2 YFSETQ. V was clipped by 4 bases and J by 10 bases, with 17 bases between them. CDR3 sequence reads: CASSQGTRMGAFF. In DNA, the CDR3 is TGCGCCAGCAGCCAAGGGACAAGGATGGGAGCTTTCTTT.

The count of this clone is one. The chain uses TRBV7-8 and TRBJ1-4; D unresolved. This CDR3 comprises 15 residues. CDR1 SGHVS and CDR2 FQNEAQ come from the germline V gene. V was clipped by 1 base and J by 2 bases, with 8 bases between them. In DNA, the CDR3 is TGTGCCAGCAGCTTAGTTGGGAGGACTAATGAAAAACTGTTTTTT. Residues: CASSLVGRTNEKLFF.

The chain employs TRBV6-5 and TRBJ2-1; TRBD1 aligns across 7 bases. The V gene's germline CDR1 is MNHEY and CDR2 SVGAGI. The trim removed 7 bases at V and 4 bases at J, leaving 10 bases unmatched. This CDR3 contains 15 residues. The DNA for the CDR3 is TGTGCCAGCACCACCGGGACAGAGCAATACAATGAGCAGTTCTTC. It encodes CASTTGTEQYNEQFF.

The gene calls are TRBV27 and TRBJ1-1; perhaps TRBD1 as D (5 bases). The germline gives CDR1 MNHEY, CDR2 SMNVEV (reference sequence). The length of the CDR3 is 17 residues. The V end was cut by 3 bases, the J end by 0 bases, with 17 bases between. CDR3 bases: TGTGCCAGCAGTTTTGCTTGGGGCGAAACCTTGAACACTGAAGCTTTCTTT. Encoded protein: CASSFAWGETLNTEAFF.

The rearrangement links TRBV11-2 to TRBJ2-2; D unclear. The CDR3 length is 14 residues. Germline CDR1 SGHAT, CDR2 FQNNGV. Between the trimmed V and J ends, which lost 2 bases and 1 base, there was a span of 5 bases. The CDR3 here is CASSLYRNTGELFF. The CDR3 DNA follows: TGTGCCAGCAGCTTATATAGGAACACCGGGGAGCTGTTTTTT.

The gene calls are TRBV5-8 and TRBJ1-5; D may be TRBD1 (5 bases). The CDR3 totals 15 residues. Germline CDR1 reads SGHTS; CDR2 reads YDEGEE. With 0 bases removed from V and 6 bases from J, the gap between germline ends came to 13 bases. The CDR3 nucleotides read TGTGCCAGCAGCTTGGTCAGGGAGGGAGGTCAGCCCCAGCATTTT. The encoded protein is CASSLVREGGQPQHF.

The chain employs TRBV7-2 and TRBJ1-5; D might be TRBD1 (6 bases). Germline V gives CDR1 SGHTA, CDR2 FQGNSA. V lost 1 base to trimming and J lost 4 bases, with 14 bases between them. The CDR3 sequence is 16 residues long. CDR3 sequence reads: CASSLGAGVGNQPQHF. The CDR3 nucleotides are TGTGCCAGCAGCTTAGGGGCAGGGGTTGGTAATCAGCCCCAGCATTTT.

The V and J genes are TRBV6-5 and TRBJ1-5; TRBD1 agrees at 7 bases. J gave up 6 bases and V 6 bases, and 5 bases lay outside the gene matches. This CDR3 contains 13 residues. The germline V gene encodes CDR1 MNHEY and CDR2 SVGAGI. The CDR3 DNA follows: TGTGCCAGCAGACCCGACAGGGCTCAGCCCCAGCATTTT. Residues: CASRPDRAQPQHF.

This rearrangement joins TRBV6-2 or TRBV6-3 to TRBJ1-5; the D gene is possibly TRBD1 (5 bases). The CDR3 has 14 amino acids. Germline V gene data show CDR1 as MNHEY and CDR2 as SVGEGT. The germline V and J ends were trimmed by 4 bases and 3 bases, with 10 bases remaining between them. The DNA for the CDR3 is TGTGCCAGCAGTTCCCTGGGGCTCAATCAGCCCCAGCATTTT. It yields the protein CASSSLGLNQPQHF.